This is a list of T cell receptor beta chains from one sample in a study of T cells after posttransplantation cyclophosphamide. The method was immunoSEQ multiplex PCR; TCRdb's version includes in-frame clones alone and lacks a portion of them. This sample comprises about 4,100 clones, none seen once only. The input for sequencing was PBMCs, taken after allogeneic stem cell transplant with posttransplant cyclophosphamide. Receptors were obtained from a female patient under 30 who received an allogeneic stem cell transplant from an unrelated donor, was CMV-positive, and had acute GVHD only. Some T cells may possibly be graft donor cells. Each CDR3 is given with its conserved first and last residue. The D gene is left open where the match is weak. Expanded clones are given a class, and other clones once, few, many or no size at all.

CDR3 DNA: TGTGCCATCAGTGAGTCGAGCTTGGCAGGTCGCTCCGAGCAGTACTTC
CDR3 protein: CAISESSLAGRSEQYF
clone size: few
D gene: .
V gene: TRBV10-3
J gene: TRBJ2-7

CDR3 DNA: TGTGCCAGCAGCGCGACCGGGACAGCGAGTTATGGCTACACCTTC
CDR3 protein: CASSATGTASYGYTF
clone size: few
D gene: TRBD1
V gene: TRBV7-3
J gene: TRBJ1-2

CDR3 DNA: TGTGCCAGTAGTATGGTTCTGTCTAGCGGACAAGAGACCCAGTACTTC
CDR3 protein: CASSMVLSSGQETQYF
clone size: many
D gene: TRBD2
V gene: TRBV19
J gene: TRBJ2-5

CDR3 DNA: TGTGCCAGCAGCTTAGGCAGGGGCTGGTGGGAGCAGTACTTC
CDR3 protein: CASSLGRGWWEQYF
clone size: many
D gene: .
V gene: TRBV11-2
J gene: TRBJ2-7

CDR3 DNA: TGCAGCGTTGAAAAAGGGGGCGGGTTGGGGACCCAGTACTTC
CDR3 protein: CSVEKGGGLGTQYF
clone size: .
D gene: TRBD1
V gene: TRBV29-1
J gene: TRBJ2-5

CDR3 DNA: TGTGCCTGGAGTGAAAACAGGGCCTCCCACGGTAATGAAAAACTGTTTTTT
CDR3 protein: CAWSENRASHGNEKLFF
clone size: many
D gene: .
V gene: TRBV30
J gene: TRBJ1-4

CDR3 DNA: TGCGCCAGCAGTGCCACCGGGACAGCAAGCACAGATACGCAGTATTTT
CDR3 protein: CASSATGTASTDTQYF
clone size: many
D gene: TRBD1
V gene: TRBV10-1
J gene: TRBJ2-3

CDR3 DNA: TGTGCCATCCCCAGGACTAGCGGGAGGGCCTCTATTTACAATGAGCAGTTCTTC
CDR3 protein: CAIPRTSGRASIYNEQFF
clone size: many
D gene: TRBD2
V gene: TRBV2
J gene: TRBJ2-1

CDR3 DNA: TGTGCCAGCGGGGGGGTCTCTGGGGCCAACGTCCTGACTTTC
CDR3 protein: CASGGVSGANVLTF
clone size: medium-sized
D gene: TRBD2
V gene: TRBV11-1
J gene: TRBJ2-6

CDR3 DNA: TGTGCCAGCTCACCGAACTTAACTCCGGGACAGGGGACGAATGGCTACACCTTC
CDR3 protein: CASSPNLTPGQGTNGYTF
clone size: medium-sized
D gene: TRBD1
V gene: TRBV18
J gene: TRBJ1-2

CDR3 DNA: TGTGCCAGCAGTGAAGCTTTTGGACAGGGACTCTCCTACGAGCAGTACTTC
CDR3 protein: CASSEAFGQGLSYEQYF
clone size: medium-sized
D gene: TRBD1
V gene: TRBV6-1
J gene: TRBJ2-7

CDR3 DNA: TGTGCCAGCAGTCTAAACAGGGAGAACACTGAAGCTTTCTTT
CDR3 protein: CASSLNRENTEAFF
clone size: medium-sized
D gene: .
V gene: TRBV6-6
J gene: TRBJ1-1

CDR3 DNA: TGTGCCTGGAGTGGGACAGGGGGAAGTAAGGGCTATGGCTACACCTTC
CDR3 protein: CAWSGTGGSKGYGYTF
clone size: many
D gene: TRBD1
V gene: TRBV30
J gene: TRBJ1-2

CDR3 DNA: TGTGCCAGTTCTCCTACAGGGGGCTGGGCCTATGGCTATGGCTACACCTTC
CDR3 protein: CASSPTGGWAYGYGYTF
clone size: many
D gene: TRBD1
V gene: TRBV19
J gene: TRBJ1-2

CDR3 DNA: TGTGCCAGCAGCTTATACTCAGGGTACAATGAGCAGTTCTTC
CDR3 protein: CASSLYSGYNEQFF
clone size: many
D gene: .
V gene: TRBV7-3
J gene: TRBJ2-1

CDR3 DNA: TGTGCCAGCAAGCGAATCGTTCTAGGCACTGGAGCTTTCTTT
CDR3 protein: CASKRIVLGTGAFF
clone size: few
D gene: .
V gene: TRBV9
J gene: TRBJ1-1

CDR3 DNA: TGTGCCAGCAGCACGGGACAGGGGAGCTCCTACAATGAGCAGTTCTTC
CDR3 protein: CASSTGQGSSYNEQFF
clone size: many
D gene: TRBD1
V gene: TRBV9
J gene: TRBJ2-1